This is a list of T cell receptor beta chains from one sample in a study of vaccination and CD4 T cells after COVID-19. Via MiXCR, TCRdb re-called the PCR reads, giving one row per CDR3 protein. The profile shows roughly 7,400 distinct CDR3 sequences, about 51% of them singletons. The antigens of these receptors remain unknown. The source material was CD4+ T cells from blood, cultured in vitro. The receptors come from a human donor who had recovered from COVID-19. Each CDR3 is given without its conserved first and last residue. The D gene is left open where the match is weak. A row's size may be missing; if present it is once, few, many or a size class.

D gene	J gene	clone size	V gene	CDR3 protein
.	TRBJ2-2	.	TRBV7-3	ASSPHGGQGRLNTGELF
TRBD2	TRBJ2-3	.	TRBV7-9	ASSQTSGRGVTDTQY
.	TRBJ2-7	once	TRBV20-1	SASRTYEQY
.	TRBJ1-6	once	TRBV30	AWRAARGYNSPLH
TRBD1	TRBJ2-7	.	TRBV7-9	ASSLAAGQGAVEQY
.	TRBJ1-6	.	TRBV7-3	ASSFDGPNSPLH
.	TRBJ2-7	.	TRBV6-1	ASSEKPPHEQY
.	TRBJ2-1	.	TRBV20-1	STKVGEQF
TRBD2	TRBJ2-7	once	TRBV30	AYLDAFVAAGVGEQY
TRBD2	TRBJ2-1	.	TRBV6-1	ASQLAGGYNEQF
TRBD1	TRBJ1-1	.	TRBV6-5	ANSFDRGRAEAF
.	TRBJ1-1	.	TRBV20-1	SASQGGEAF
.	TRBJ1-5	few	TRBV28	ASSFFGGQPQH
TRBD1	TRBJ1-2	.	TRBV11-2	ASSATGGGVGYT
TRBD2	TRBJ2-1	.	TRBV7-2	ASSSGLAEYNEQF
.	TRBJ2-7	.	TRBV5-6	ASSLAGGSEQY
.	TRBJ1-4	few	TRBV19	ASSIGFGAGDEKLF
.	TRBJ2-7	.	TRBV20-1	SASRQSYEQY
TRBD1	TRBJ2-3	few	TRBV20-1	SASRGQSTDTQY
.	TRBJ1-1	.	TRBV6-2/TRBV6-3	ASSARVNTEAF
TRBD2	TRBJ2-1	.	TRBV4-3	ASSPWTSGSRNEQF
TRBD2	TRBJ2-7	.	TRBV5-4	ASSSGLAGAPYEQY
.	TRBJ1-6	few	TRBV4-3	ASSQDSVLGNSPLH
TRBD2	TRBJ2-2	.	TRBV30	AWIEDSNLREAGELF
.	TRBJ1-5	.	TRBV28	ASRPGPTGLGNQPQH
.	TRBJ1-5	once	TRBV6-2/TRBV6-3	ASSYSRGKDQPQH
TRBD1	TRBJ1-2	.	TRBV6-5	ASSYEGAGGYT
TRBD2	TRBJ2-5	.	TRBV7-8	ASSYRLARGGETQY
.	TRBJ2-2	.	TRBV21-1	ARFFRTVNTGELF
.	TRBJ1-2	.	TRBV29-1	SVEGGTLTSGYT
.	TRBJ2-5	.	TRBV20-1	SARDITAGQETQY
.	TRBJ1-5	.	TRBV6-2/TRBV6-3	ASSPQGGNQPQH
TRBD2	TRBJ2-7	.	TRBV10-3	AITPSGRAYEQY
.	TRBJ2-5	.	TRBV7-2	ASSLTREETQY
.	TRBJ2-5	.	TRBV10-3	AISPGRGETQY
TRBD1	TRBJ1-2	.	TRBV7-2	ASSFPSTQGGDGYT